A few counts support the clone carrying this TCR beta chain. These data come from a study of blood T cell repertoires in COVID-19. Sequencing was performed with immunoSEQ multiplex PCR; in TCRdb, only in-frame clones are kept and a portion is missing. The sample records around 310,000 clones, about 88% being singletons. The CDR3 is 16 amino acids. Trimming at V came to 1 base and at J to 3 bases, leaving 8 bases not matched to a gene. Germline values: CDR1 SGHAT, CDR2 FQNNGV. The source material was peripheral blood. The source is a woman aged 55-69 years with acute or convalescent COVID-19. V and J are TRBV11-2 and TRBJ2-7, with TRBD1 matching 8 bases. In nucleotides, the CDR3 is TGTGCCAGCAGCTTAGGCGGGACAGGAACCTTCTACGAGCAGTACTTC. It yields the protein CASSLGGTGTFYEQYF.